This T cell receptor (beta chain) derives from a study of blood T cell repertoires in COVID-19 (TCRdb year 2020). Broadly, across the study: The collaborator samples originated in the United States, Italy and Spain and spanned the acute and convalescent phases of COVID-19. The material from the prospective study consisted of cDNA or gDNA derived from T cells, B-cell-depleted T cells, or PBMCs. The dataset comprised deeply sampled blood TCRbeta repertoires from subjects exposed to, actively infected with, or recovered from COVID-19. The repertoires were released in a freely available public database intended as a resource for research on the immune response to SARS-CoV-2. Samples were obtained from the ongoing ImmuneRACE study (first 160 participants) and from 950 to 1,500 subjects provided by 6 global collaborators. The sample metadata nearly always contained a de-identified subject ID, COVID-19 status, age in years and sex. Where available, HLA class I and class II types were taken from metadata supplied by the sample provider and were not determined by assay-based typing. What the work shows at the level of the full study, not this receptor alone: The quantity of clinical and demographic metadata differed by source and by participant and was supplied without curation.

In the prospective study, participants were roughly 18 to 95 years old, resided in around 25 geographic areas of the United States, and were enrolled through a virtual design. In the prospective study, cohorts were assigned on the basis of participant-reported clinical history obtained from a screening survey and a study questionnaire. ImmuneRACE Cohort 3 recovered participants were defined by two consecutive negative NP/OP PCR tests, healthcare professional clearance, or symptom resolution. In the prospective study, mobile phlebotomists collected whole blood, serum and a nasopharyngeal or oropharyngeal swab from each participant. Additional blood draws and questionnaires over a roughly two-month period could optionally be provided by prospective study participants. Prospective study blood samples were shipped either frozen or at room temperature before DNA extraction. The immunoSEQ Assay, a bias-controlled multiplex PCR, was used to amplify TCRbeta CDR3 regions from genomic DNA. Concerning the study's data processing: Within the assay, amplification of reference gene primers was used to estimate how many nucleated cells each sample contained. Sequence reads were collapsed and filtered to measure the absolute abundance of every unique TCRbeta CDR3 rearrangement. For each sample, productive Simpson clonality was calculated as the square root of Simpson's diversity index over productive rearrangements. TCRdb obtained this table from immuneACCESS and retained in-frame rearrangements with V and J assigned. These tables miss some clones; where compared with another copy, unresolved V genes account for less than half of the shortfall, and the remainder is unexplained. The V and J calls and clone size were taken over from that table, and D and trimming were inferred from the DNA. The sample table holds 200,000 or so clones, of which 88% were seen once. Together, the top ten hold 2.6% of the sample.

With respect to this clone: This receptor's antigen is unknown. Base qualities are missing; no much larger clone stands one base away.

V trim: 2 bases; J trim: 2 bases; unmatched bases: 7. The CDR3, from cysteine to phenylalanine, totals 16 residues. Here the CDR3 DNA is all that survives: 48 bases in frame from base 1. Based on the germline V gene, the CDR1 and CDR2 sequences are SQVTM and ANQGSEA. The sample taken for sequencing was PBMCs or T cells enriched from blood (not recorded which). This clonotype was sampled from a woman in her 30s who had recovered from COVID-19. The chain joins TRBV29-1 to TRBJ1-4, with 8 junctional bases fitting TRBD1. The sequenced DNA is TGCAGCGTTGAAACCCCCTGGACAGGGACTAATGAAAAACTGTTTTTT. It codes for CSVETPWTGTNEKLFF.